This T cell receptor (beta chain) was captured in a study of CD8 T cells in Susac syndrome. Study conclusions and caveats: TCR sequencing and HLA analysis covered a relatively small number of individuals.

A remark on this clonotype: Its cognate antigen is unknown.

The T cells that were sequenced for TCR beta were CD8+ and CD4+ cells from blood. Healthy donors constituted the controls, which were matched for age and sex. Germline trimming cut 6 bases from V and 1 base from J; bases unmatched to any gene: 2. Germline V gives CDR1 LNHDA, CDR2 SQIVND (reference sequence). CDR3 size: 14 residues. An input of about 0.5 to 1 ug of RNA was subjected to reverse transcription using random hexamers. TCR beta CDR3 was amplified by immunoSEQ covering 54 Vbeta and 13 Jbeta. TCRdb itself ran the immunoSEQ multiplex PCR reads through MiXCR, one entry per CDR3 protein. The sample yields about 60,000 distinct CDR3 sequences, 90% to 95% seen once.

Sample: CD8+ T cells from PBMCs. The chain recombines TRBV19 with TRBJ2-5, with TRBD1 matching over 10 bases. The TCR sequence derives from a human donor in good health. DNA of the CDR3: TGTGCCAGTAGAAGGGACAGGGGCCAAGAGACCCAGTACTTC. Translated: CASRRDRGQETQYF.